The rows below give T cell receptor beta chains drawn from one sample of a study of CD8+ T cells in alopecia areata. The method was immunoSEQ multiplex PCR; TCRdb's version includes in-frame clones alone and lacks a portion of them. The sample holds approximately 130,000 clones, around 45% seen once. The sequencing input was NKG2D-low CD8+ T cells sorted from blood. These receptors came from a human donor with alopecia areata. Each CDR3 is given with its conserved first and last residue. The D gene is left open where the match is weak. Clone size is shown for a subset of rows, as once, few, many or a class of expanded clone.

v_gene	j_gene	d_gene	abundance	CDR3nt	CDR3aa
TRBV30	TRBJ2-7	-	few	TGTGCCTGGAGTGTGGGCAGCTCCTACGAGCAGTACTTC	CAWSVGSSYEQYF
TRBV5-1	TRBJ2-3	TRBD2	-	TGCGCCAGCAGCTTGCCGGGGGGAAGCACAGATACGCAGTATTTT	CASSLPGGSTDTQYF
TRBV29-1	TRBJ2-3	-	-	TGCAGCGTTGCGGGGGAAAGACGCACAGATACGCAGTATTTT	CSVAGERRTDTQYF
TRBV28	TRBJ2-2	TRBD1	medium-sized	TGTGCCAGCAACACCGGACAGGAATTCGTCGGGGAGCTGTTTTTT	CASNTGQEFVGELFF
TRBV5-1	TRBJ2-7	-	-	TGCGCCAGCAGCGGCGGGACAATCTACGAGCAGTACTTC	CASSGGTIYEQYF
TRBV28	TRBJ2-6	-	few	TGTGCCAGCAGTAGTTACAGGGCTGGGGCCAACGTCCTGACTTTC	CASSSYRAGANVLTF
TRBV4-1	TRBJ2-2	-	-	TGCGCCAGCAGCCAATTTCAGGGGAACACCGGGGAGCTGTTTTTT	CASSQFQGNTGELFF
TRBV11-2	TRBJ2-1	-	-	TGTGCCAGCAGCTTAGGGGTCGATGAGCAGTTCTTC	CASSLGVDEQFF
TRBV23-1	TRBJ1-5	-	-	TGCGCCAGCAGTCAGGAAGGGGGGGCGAGATATCAGCCCCAGCATTTT	CASSQEGGARYQPQHF
TRBV30	TRBJ2-1	TRBD2	few	TGTGCCGGGACCCTAGCGGGGGATTACAATGAGCAGTTCTTC	CAGTLAGDYNEQFF
TRBV7-8	TRBJ1-3	-	-	TGTGCCAGCAGCTTAGTAACAGGACTCCCTTGGAACACCATATATTTT	CASSLVTGLPWNTIYF
TRBV7-9	TRBJ1-1	TRBD1	-	TGTGCCAGCAGCTTAGCACAGGGGGATACTGAAGCTTTCTTT	CASSLAQGDTEAFF
TRBV4-1	TRBJ1-1	-	-	TGCGCCAGCAGCCAAGATTTTGCGAACACTGAAGCTTTCTTT	CASSQDFANTEAFF
TRBV11-2	TRBJ2-7	-	-	TGTGCCAGCAGCGCAGCGAATGGGATTTCCTACGAGCAGTACTTC	CASSAANGISYEQYF
TRBV7-9	TRBJ2-3	-	-	TGTGCCAGCAGCCAGTCCAGTGGGAGCACAGATACGCAGTATTTT	CASSQSSGSTDTQYF
TRBV5-6	TRBJ2-1	TRBD2	few	TGTGCCAGCAGCTTTGGTAGCGGGACTAATGAGCAGTTCTTC	CASSFGSGTNEQFF
TRBV28	TRBJ2-1	TRBD2	few	TGTGCCAGCAGTTCAACTAGCGGGAGGGCCGTTGAGCAGTTCTTC	CASSSTSGRAVEQFF
TRBV29-1	TRBJ2-1	TRBD2	-	TGCAGCGTCATTAGCGGGGGGGCGAGGAATGAGCAGTTCTTC	CSVISGGARNEQFF
TRBV27	TRBJ1-2	-	-	TGTGCCAGCAGTTTACGGGGCCCGGTCGGCTACACCTTC	CASSLRGPVGYTF